Below are 10 T cell receptor beta chains sequenced from a single sample in a study of blood T cell repertoires in COVID-19. The method was immunoSEQ multiplex PCR; TCRdb's version includes in-frame clones alone and lacks a portion of them. The sample has some 71,000 clones; 70% to 85% are singletons. Material: peripheral blood. The receptors stem from a woman in her 70s with acute or convalescent COVID-19.

The CDR3 region has the DNA TGTGCCAGCAGCAACCTTGGGGGGGGCTTCCACTACGAGCAGTACTTC. Amino acids: CASSNLGGGFHYEQYF. V usage is TRBV28 and J usage is TRBJ2-7; TRBD2 is a possible D gene (7 bases). Germline V gene sequence: CDR1 MDHEN, CDR2 SYDVKM. V lost 6 bases to trimming and J lost 3 bases, with 21 bases between them. This CDR3 comprises 16 residues.

V usage is TRBV5-1 and J usage is TRBJ1-1; weak D call: TRBD1 (5 bases). The germline V and J ends were trimmed by 0 bases and 4 bases, with 16 bases remaining between them. CDR3 length equals 16 residues. CDR1 is SGHRS, CDR2 YFSETQ, per germline. The CDR3 bases are TGCGCCAGCAGCTTGGGGTGGGGGGATGTGACCACTGAAGCTTTCTTT. This sequence encodes CASSLGWGDVTTEAFF.

This clone has just one count. The rearrangement joins TRBV29-1 to TRBJ2-5; the D gene is possibly TRBD1 (6 bases). The CDR3 totals 12 residues. Trimming removed 7 bases from V and 2 bases from J, with 11 bases in between. Germline CDR1 is SQVTM and CDR2 is ANQGSEA. The CDR3 protein is CSAQGGQETQYF. CDR3 coding DNA: TGCAGCGCACAGGGTGGGCAAGAGACCCAGTACTTC.

The gene calls are TRBV28 and TRBJ2-7, with 7 bases matching TRBD1. CDR1 and CDR2 from the germline V gene are MDHEN and SYDVKM. This CDR3 has 17 residues. V lost 5 bases, J lost 1 base, and 14 bases stayed unmatched. DNA of the CDR3: TGTGCCAGCAGTCACCCCAACAGGGGTCAAACTTCCTACGAGCAGTACTTC. Amino acid sequence: CASSHPNRGQTSYEQYF.

The chain's CDR3 is CASRTTSAVGELFF. The CDR3 DNA reads TGTGCCAGCAGGACGACTAGCGCAGTTGGGGAGCTGTTTTTT. This chain uses TRBV5-6 with TRBJ2-2; 8 positions agree with TRBD2. Looked up from germline, CDR1 is SGHDT and CDR2 is YYEEEE. CDR3 length equals 14 residues. With 5 bases clipped from V and 8 bases from J, the junction kept 8 bases outside the gene matches.

This chain links TRBV10-1 with TRBJ2-2, with unresolved D. CDR3 length: 12 residues. Germline values: CDR1 WNHNN, CDR2 SYGVQD (reference sequence). Trimming took 10 bases from V and 5 from J, leaving 11 bases between them. CDR3 sequence: CATRGRTGELFF. Written as DNA, the CDR3 is TGCGCCACCCGCGGAAGGACCGGGGAGCTGTTTTTT.

The genes are TRBV4-1 and TRBJ1-2, with 9 bases that match TRBD1. CDR1 is MGHRA, CDR2 YSYEKL, per germline. The J segment lost 3 bases and the V segment lost 4 bases, leaving 9 bases of the junction unmatched. The CDR3 runs to 16 residues. The CDR3 DNA reads as TGCGCCAGCAGCCCGCTCTACAGGGGGCATGACTATGGCTACACCTTC. Protein: CASSPLYRGHDYGYTF.

The chain uses TRBV5-1 and TRBJ2-1, with 8 bases fitting TRBD2. Germline trimming cut 2 bases from V and 1 base from J; bases unmatched to any gene: 2. The CDR3 consists of 15 residues. Germline-derived CDR1 and CDR2 are SGHRS and YFSETQ. This CDR3 reads CASSLAGESYNEQFF. The CDR3 nucleotides read TGCGCCAGCAGCTTAGCGGGGGAGTCCTACAATGAGCAGTTCTTC.

The CDR3 is CASGQTYNEKLFF. CDR3 nucleotides: TGTGCCAGCGGACAGACTTATAATGAAAAACTGTTTTTT. The chain couples TRBV6-8 to TRBJ1-4; a possible D gene is TRBD1 (6 bases). The V and J ends lost 8 bases and 4 bases respectively, with 11 bases between them. Germline-derived CDR1 and CDR2 are MNHGY and SAAAGT. CDR3 size: 13 residues.

This clone was counted between two and nine times. The gene calls are TRBV19 and TRBJ2-1; D gene unclear. This CDR3 has 12 residues. Germline CDR1 reads LNHDA; CDR2 reads SQIVND (reference sequence). Trimming removed 6 bases at V and 4 bases at J, with 7 bases between. The DNA of the CDR3 is TGTGCCAGTAGCCAACGGTACAATGAGCAGTTCTTC. Its translation is CASSQRYNEQFF.